This T cell receptor beta chain was sequenced in a study of a mutant IDH1 vaccine in newly diagnosed glioma. This table comes from immunoSEQ multiplex PCR, and its TCRdb copy is limited to in-frame clones, with some not included. The profile shows some 15,000 clones, approximately 90% of them singletons. The V gene lost 2 bases and the J gene lost 0 bases, with 15 bases spanning the gap. In germline, CDR1 is SGHKS, CDR2 YYEKEE (reference sequence). CDR3 length: 17 residues. Documented time point: baseline, week 1 (first vaccination visit). Treatment noted: pre-vaccination baseline after standard-of-care therapy.

Sequencing used PBMCs, obtained from a glioma patient treated with radiotherapy, temozolomide or both. The origin of this receptor is a woman aged 35 to 49 with glioma. Some clones in this sample may be carry-over from other donors' samples. The chain couples TRBV5-5 to TRBJ1-3, with no clear D. In DNA form, the CDR3 reads TGTGCCAGCAGCTTTGTTTTCGGCGGACGCTCTGGAAACACCATATATTTT. Encoded protein: CASSFVFGGRSGNTIYF. Drawing the rest from reference TRBV5-5 and TRBJ1-3, the complete variable domain is DAGVTQSPTHLIKTRGQQVTLRCSPISGHKSVSWYQQVLGQGPQFIFQYYEKEERGRGNFPDRFSARQFPNYSSELNVNALLLGDSALYLCASSFVFGGRSGNTIYFGEGSWLTVV.